The present entry profiles one T cell receptor beta chain with its context. Antigen: not known. Sequencing used immunoSEQ multiplex PCR; TCRdb keeps in-frame clones, though not all of them. The data show 300,000 to 400,000 clones, 85% to 90% seen once. These data come from a study of Ad26.COV2.S vaccination and SARS-CoV-2 variants. The sample's treatment: some 20 received Ad26.COV2.S at low or high dose, single or two shots; about 5 received placebo; per-sample allocation not given. All samples were drawn on day 63, counting from the first vaccine or placebo injection. Donation came from an adult in Boston who was aged 18-55 years. The V end lost 0 bases, the J end lost 4 bases, and 15 bases lay between the germline ends. The CDR3 is 16 residues long. Germline-derived CDR1 and CDR2 are LNHNV and YYDKDF (reference sequence). Broader study findings: Substantial breadth in spike-specific CD8+ and CD4+ T cell responses was reportedly seen after vaccination.

The receptor was isolated from a person aged 18-65 years who received the Ad26.COV2.S COVID-19 vaccine or a placebo. The chain is built from TRBV15 and TRBJ1-2; possibly TRBD1 for D (6 bases). Specimen: peripheral blood, collected in a trial of Ad26.COV2.S vaccine versus placebo. The CDR3 spells CATSRDLGPDSYGYTF. In DNA, the CDR3 is TGTGCCACCAGCAGAGATCTGGGGCCGGACAGCTATGGCTACACCTTC.